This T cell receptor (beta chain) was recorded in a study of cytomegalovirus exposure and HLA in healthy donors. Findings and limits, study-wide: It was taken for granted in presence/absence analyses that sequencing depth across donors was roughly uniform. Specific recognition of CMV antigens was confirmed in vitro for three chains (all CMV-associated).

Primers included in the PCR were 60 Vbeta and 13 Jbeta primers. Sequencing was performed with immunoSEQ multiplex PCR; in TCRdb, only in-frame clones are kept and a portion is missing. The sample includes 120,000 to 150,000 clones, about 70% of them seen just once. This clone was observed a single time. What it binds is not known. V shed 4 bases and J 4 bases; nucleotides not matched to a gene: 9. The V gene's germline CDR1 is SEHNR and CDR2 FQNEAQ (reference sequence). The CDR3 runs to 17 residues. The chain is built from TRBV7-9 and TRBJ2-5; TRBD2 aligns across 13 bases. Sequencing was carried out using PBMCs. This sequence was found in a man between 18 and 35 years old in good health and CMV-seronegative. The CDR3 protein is CASSSGLAGAVPETQYF. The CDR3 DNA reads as TGTGCCAGCAGCTCCGGACTAGCGGGAGCTGTACCAGAGACCCAGTACTTC.